This TCR beta chain was recorded in a study of HIV-infected patients and healthy controls (dated by TCRdb to the mid-2010s). A note on this clonotype: This receptor's antigen is unknown. No base-level quality is on record; no much larger clone is a single base apart.

Library construction relied on 5' RACE. Instrument used: Illumina MiSeq. TCRdb handled the public reads itself, with Q25 trimming in fastp and clone calling in MiXCR, and kept productive beta chains. All rows with the same CDR3 protein become a single entry with the most common DNA and genes. The sample table shows tens of thousands of distinct CDR3 sequences, and roughly 16% are seen once. The top ten constitute under 6% of the sample. The CDR3 holds 16 amino acids from the cysteine to the phenylalanine. Only the CDR3 portion is preserved as DNA: 48 bases, with reading frame beginning at the first base. The germline V gene sets CDR1 to SGHAT and CDR2 to FQNNGV. V lost 6 bases and J lost 6 bases, and the count of bases not matched to a germline gene is 14.

The sequence joins TRBV11-2 to TRBJ2-3; 8 junctional bases match TRBD2. Sequences were obtained from CD4+ T cells from blood. This clonotype was sampled from a human donor in good health. The CDR3 region has the sequence CASSYQVGGVLDTQYF. The nucleotide sequence reads TGTGCCAGCAGTTACCAAGTCGGGGGGGTTTTGGATACGCAGTATTTT.